The rows below give T cell receptor beta chains drawn from one sample of a study of T cell responses to AZD1222 COVID-19 vaccine. Data came from immunoSEQ multiplex PCR; TCRdb stores just in-frame clones and leaves some out. Of about 79,000 clones in the sample, around 92% were seen once. The sequencing used peripheral blood, collected on day 0 of MenACWY control vaccination. These receptor sequences come from an adult in good health. Both conserved end residues are trimmed from each CDR3. Fields, in order: V gene, J gene, D gene, CDR3 protein. A D gene is named only where the DNA matches it firmly.

>TRBV6-5|TRBJ1-4|NA
ASSYRVTNEKLF
>TRBV2|TRBJ1-1|TRBD1
ASSGAARQGSEAF
>TRBV27|TRBJ1-4|TRBD1
ASSSGQEDNEKLF
>TRBV9|TRBJ2-7|TRBD1
ASSVAGTGEFEQY
>TRBV19|TRBJ2-5|NA
ASSKRQETQY
>TRBV28|TRBJ2-2|NA
ASSNNVGELF
>TRBV6-7|TRBJ1-3|NA
ASSYQEQMISGNTIY
>TRBV25-1|TRBJ2-7|NA
ASMNGETLEQY
>TRBV11-2|TRBJ2-5|TRBD2
ASSLVLTSGVSQETQY
>TRBV3-1/TRBV3-2|TRBJ1-1|NA
ASSQDLANTEAF
>TRBV5-1|TRBJ2-3|TRBD1
ASQTAGTGIPDTQY
>TRBV19|TRBJ1-5|NA
ASSIFYALGSNQPQH
>TRBV6-1|TRBJ1-2|TRBD1
ASSEHRGLGYGYT
>TRBV7-2|TRBJ2-3|TRBD2
ASSLDSGGSTSTDTQY
>TRBV7-2|TRBJ1-2|NA
ASSLLNIRQTYGYT
>TRBV23-1|TRBJ2-5|NA
ASSSGY
>TRBV6-5|TRBJ2-1|NA
ASRRLVGSFGEQF
>TRBV11-2|TRBJ2-1|NA
ASSFSDRSYNEQF
>TRBV5-6|TRBJ2-1|NA
ASSFASNSYNEQF
>TRBV4-3|TRBJ2-2|NA
ASSQVAGADTGELF
>TRBV6-5|TRBJ1-4|TRBD1
ASSRGLIANEKLF
>TRBV28|TRBJ1-3|TRBD1
ASSSPGTAGNTIY
>TRBV19|TRBJ1-2|TRBD1
ASSIATGTVDYGYT
>TRBV3-1/TRBV3-2|TRBJ1-2|NA
ASSRNYGYT
>TRBV30|TRBJ2-5|NA
AWSVIRRGGTQY
>TRBV7-2|TRBJ1-1|NA
ASSQYGSEAF
>TRBV10-2|TRBJ2-7|TRBD2
ASSGRLGLAVADEQY
>TRBV7-9|TRBJ2-1|NA
ASQENNEQF
>TRBV11-3|TRBJ1-1|NA
ASSLEASGGAPAF
>TRBV5-1|TRBJ2-1|TRBD2
ASSRSSGSYNEQF
>TRBV5-4|TRBJ2-3|NA
ASSLDLAPSTDTQY
>TRBV4-1|TRBJ1-3|NA
ASSQEGGEGNTIY
>TRBV30|TRBJ2-7|NA
AWNGASYEQY
>TRBV28|TRBJ1-2|NA
ASSSTVYGYT
>TRBV9|TRBJ1-2|TRBD1
ASSVETGGAYYGYT
>TRBV19|TRBJ2-1|TRBD2
ASRRGLAGAYNEQF
>TRBV3-1/TRBV3-2|TRBJ1-1|TRBD1
ASSQLNGQGVAEAF
>TRBV3-1/TRBV3-2|TRBJ2-3|NA
ASSQDVRDTQY
>TRBV7-6|TRBJ2-7|NA
ASSKDRSYEQY
>TRBV4-3|TRBJ2-1|NA
ASSHDPRQVRFYNEQF
>TRBV19|TRBJ2-7|NA
ASSKDVVNYEQY
>TRBV3-1/TRBV3-2|TRBJ1-5|TRBD1
ASSLPRDRGITNQPQH
>TRBV9|TRBJ1-2|NA
ASSVEANYGYT
>TRBV14|TRBJ1-1|NA
ASSQDPLHGRLRAGTEAF
>TRBV19|TRBJ2-5|NA
ASRAWGTQETQY